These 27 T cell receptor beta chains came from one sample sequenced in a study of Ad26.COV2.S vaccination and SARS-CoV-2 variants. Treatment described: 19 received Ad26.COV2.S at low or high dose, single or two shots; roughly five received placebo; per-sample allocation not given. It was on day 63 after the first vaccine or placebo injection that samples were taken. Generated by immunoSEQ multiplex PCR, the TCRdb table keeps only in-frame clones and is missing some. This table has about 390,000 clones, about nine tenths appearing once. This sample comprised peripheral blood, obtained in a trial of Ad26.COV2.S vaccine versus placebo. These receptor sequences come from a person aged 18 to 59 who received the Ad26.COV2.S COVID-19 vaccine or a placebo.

The CDR3 DNA is TGTGCCAGCAGCTCTACTACAGATACGCAGTATTTT. Protein product: CASSSTTDTQYF. The rearrangement links TRBV6-5 to TRBJ2-3; no clear D. The CDR3 is 12 residues long. V was shortened by 6 bases and J by 3 bases, with 7 bases between the two germline ends. Germline values: CDR1 MNHEY, CDR2 SVGAGI.

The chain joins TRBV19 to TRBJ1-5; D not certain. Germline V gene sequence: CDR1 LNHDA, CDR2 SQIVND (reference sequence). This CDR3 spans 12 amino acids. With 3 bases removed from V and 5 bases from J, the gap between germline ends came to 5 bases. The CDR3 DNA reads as TGTGCCAGTAGTATTGCGGATCAGCCCCAGCATTTT. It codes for CASSIADQPQHF.

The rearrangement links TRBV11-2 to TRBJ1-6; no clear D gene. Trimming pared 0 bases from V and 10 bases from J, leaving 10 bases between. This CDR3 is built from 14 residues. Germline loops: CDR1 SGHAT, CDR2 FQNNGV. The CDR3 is CASSLEGQRSPLHF. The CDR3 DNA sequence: TGTGCCAGCAGCTTAGAAGGCCAGAGATCACCCCTCCACTTT. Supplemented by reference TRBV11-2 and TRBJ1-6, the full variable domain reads EAGVAQSPRYKIIEKRQSVAFWCNPISGHATLYWYQQILGQGPKLLIQFQNNGVVDDSQLPKDRFSAERLKGVDSTLKIQPAKLEDSAVYLCASSLEGQRSPLHFGNGTRLTVT.

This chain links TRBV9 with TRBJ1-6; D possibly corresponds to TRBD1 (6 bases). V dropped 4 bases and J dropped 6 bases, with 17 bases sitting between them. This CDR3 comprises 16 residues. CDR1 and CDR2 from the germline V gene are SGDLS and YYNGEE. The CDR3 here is CASSPLRGGINSPLHF. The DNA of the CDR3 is TGTGCCAGCAGCCCCTTGAGGGGGGGGATTAATTCACCCCTCCACTTT.

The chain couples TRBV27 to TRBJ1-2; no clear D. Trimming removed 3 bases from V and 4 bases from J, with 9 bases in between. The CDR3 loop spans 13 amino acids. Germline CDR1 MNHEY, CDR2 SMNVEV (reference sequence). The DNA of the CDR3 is TGTGCCAGCAGTTTTGGTCAGAGCTATGGCTACACCTTC. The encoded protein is CASSFGQSYGYTF.

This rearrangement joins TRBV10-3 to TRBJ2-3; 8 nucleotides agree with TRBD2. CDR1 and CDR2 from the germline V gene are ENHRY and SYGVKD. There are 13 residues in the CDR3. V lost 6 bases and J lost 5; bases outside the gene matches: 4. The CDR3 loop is CAIRGLAGDTQYF. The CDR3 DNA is TGTGCCATCAGAGGACTAGCAGGAGATACGCAGTATTTT.

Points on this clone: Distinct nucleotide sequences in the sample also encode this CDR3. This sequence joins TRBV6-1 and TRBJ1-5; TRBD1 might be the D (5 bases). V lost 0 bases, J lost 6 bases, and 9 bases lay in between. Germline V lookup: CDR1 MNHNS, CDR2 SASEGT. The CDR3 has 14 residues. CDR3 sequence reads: CASSEARGGQPQHF. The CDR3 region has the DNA TGTGCCAGCAGTGAAGCCCGGGGCGGTCAGCCCCAGCATTTT.

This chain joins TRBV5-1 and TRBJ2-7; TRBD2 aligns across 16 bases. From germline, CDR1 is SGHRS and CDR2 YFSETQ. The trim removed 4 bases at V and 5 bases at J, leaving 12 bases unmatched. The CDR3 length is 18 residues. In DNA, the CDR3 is TGCGCCAGCAGCCGCCTTGGGACTAGCGGGGGGGCGGTAGACGAGCAGTACTTC. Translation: CASSRLGTSGGAVDEQYF.

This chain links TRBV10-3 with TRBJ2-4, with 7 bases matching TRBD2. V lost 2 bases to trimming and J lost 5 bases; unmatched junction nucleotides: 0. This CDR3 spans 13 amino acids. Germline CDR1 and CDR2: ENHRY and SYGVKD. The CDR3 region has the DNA TGTGCCATCAGTGAGGGGAGGGAAAACATTCAGTACTTC. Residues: CAISEGRENIQYF.

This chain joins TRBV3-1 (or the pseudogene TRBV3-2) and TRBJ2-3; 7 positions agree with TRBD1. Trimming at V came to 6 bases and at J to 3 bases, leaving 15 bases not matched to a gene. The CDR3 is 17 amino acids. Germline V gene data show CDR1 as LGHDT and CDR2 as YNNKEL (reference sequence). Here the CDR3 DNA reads TGTGCCAGCAGTAATACGAAGACAGGGTTAGGTACAGATACGCAGTATTTT. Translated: CASSNTKTGLGTDTQYF.

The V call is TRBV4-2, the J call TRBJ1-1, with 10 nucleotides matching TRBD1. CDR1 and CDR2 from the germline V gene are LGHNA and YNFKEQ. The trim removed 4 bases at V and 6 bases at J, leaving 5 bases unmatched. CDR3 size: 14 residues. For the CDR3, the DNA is TGTGCCAGCAGCCTCGGGACAGGGGCGGCTGAAGCTTTCTTT. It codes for CASSLGTGAAEAFF.

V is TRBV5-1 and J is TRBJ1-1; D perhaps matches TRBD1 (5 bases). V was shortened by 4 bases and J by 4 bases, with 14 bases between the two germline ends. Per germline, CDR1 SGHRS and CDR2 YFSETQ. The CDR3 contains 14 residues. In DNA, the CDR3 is TGCGCCAGCAGCCCCGGGACGTTAGGCACTGAAGCTTTCTTT. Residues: CASSPGTLGTEAFF.

CDR3 nucleotide sequence: TGCGCCAGCAGCTTTTCGGCGAGAGGCGCTAACTATGGCTACACCTTC. It yields the protein CASSFSARGANYGYTF. This chain uses TRBV5-1 with TRBJ1-2; no firm D call. CDR3 length: 16 residues. The germline V gene encodes CDR1 SGHRS and CDR2 YFSETQ. Trimming took 2 bases from V and 0 from J, leaving 14 bases between them. The full variable domain, in which reference TRBV5-1 and TRBJ1-2 provide the parts outside the CDR3, is KAGVTQTPRYLIKTRGQQVTLSCSPISGHRSVSWYQQTPGQGLQFLFEYFSETQRNKGNFPGRFSGRQFSNSRSEMNVSTLELGDSALYLCASSFSARGANYGYTFGSGTRLTVV.

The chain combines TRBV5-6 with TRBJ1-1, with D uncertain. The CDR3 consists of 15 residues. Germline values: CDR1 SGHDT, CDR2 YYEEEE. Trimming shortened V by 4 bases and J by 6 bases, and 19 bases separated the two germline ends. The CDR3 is CASSKPDHLGAEAFF. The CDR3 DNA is TGTGCCAGCAGCAAACCAGACCACCTTGGGGCTGAAGCTTTCTTT.

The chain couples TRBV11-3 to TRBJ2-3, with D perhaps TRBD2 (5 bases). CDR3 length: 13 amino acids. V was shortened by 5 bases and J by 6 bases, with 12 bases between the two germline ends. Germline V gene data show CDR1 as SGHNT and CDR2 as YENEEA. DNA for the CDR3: TGTGCCAGCAGCGACGGACCGGGGGATACGCAGTATTTT. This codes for CASSDGPGDTQYF.

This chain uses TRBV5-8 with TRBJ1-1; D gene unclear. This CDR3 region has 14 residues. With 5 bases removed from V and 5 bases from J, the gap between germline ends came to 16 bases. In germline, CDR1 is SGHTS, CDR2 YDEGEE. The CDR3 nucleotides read TGTGCCAGCAGAGCCCACCCGAAAGGAACTGAAGCTTTCTTT. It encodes CASRAHPKGTEAFF.

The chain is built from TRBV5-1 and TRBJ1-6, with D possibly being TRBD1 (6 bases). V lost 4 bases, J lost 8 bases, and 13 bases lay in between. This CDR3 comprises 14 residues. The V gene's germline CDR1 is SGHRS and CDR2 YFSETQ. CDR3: CASSPGAGHSPLHF. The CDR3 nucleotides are TGCGCCAGCAGCCCAGGGGCCGGACATTCACCCCTCCACTTT.

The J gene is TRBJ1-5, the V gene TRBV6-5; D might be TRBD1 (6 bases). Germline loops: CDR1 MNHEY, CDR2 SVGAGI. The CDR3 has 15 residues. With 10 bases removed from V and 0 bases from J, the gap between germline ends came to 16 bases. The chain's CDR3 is CATAVTGTSNQPQHF. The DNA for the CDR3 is TGTGCCACAGCCGTTACAGGGACTAGCAATCAGCCCCAGCATTTT.

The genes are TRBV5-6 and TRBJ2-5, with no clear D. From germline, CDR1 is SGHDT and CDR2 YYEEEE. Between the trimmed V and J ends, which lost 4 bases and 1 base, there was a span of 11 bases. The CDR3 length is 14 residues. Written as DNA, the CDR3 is TGTGCCAGCAGCCGCTATGCCGCCCAAGAGACCCAGTACTTC. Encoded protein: CASSRYAAQETQYF.

In DNA form, the CDR3 reads TGCAGTGCTATGCGGTCCTACGAGCAGTACTTC. This encodes CSAMRSYEQYF. The J gene is TRBJ2-7, the V gene TRBV20-1; D call uncertain. Germline V lookup: CDR1 DFQATT, CDR2 SNEGSKA (reference sequence). CDR3 length equals 11 residues. V dropped 4 bases and J dropped 1 base, with 5 bases sitting between them.

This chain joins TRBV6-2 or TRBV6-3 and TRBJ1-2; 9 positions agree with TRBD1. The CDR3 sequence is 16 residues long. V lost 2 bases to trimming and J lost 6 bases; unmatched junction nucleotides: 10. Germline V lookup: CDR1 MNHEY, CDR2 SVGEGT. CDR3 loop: CASSYKRDRVDNGYTF. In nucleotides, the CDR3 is TGTGCCAGCAGTTACAAACGGGACAGGGTCGACAATGGCTACACCTTC.

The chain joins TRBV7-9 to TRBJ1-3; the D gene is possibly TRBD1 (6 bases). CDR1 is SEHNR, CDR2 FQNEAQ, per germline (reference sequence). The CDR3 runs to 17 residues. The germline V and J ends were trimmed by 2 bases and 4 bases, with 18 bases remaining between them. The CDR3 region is CASSLSPARGVGNTIYF. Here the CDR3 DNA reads TGTGCCAGCAGCTTATCCCCAGCCAGGGGTGTCGGAAACACCATATATTTT.

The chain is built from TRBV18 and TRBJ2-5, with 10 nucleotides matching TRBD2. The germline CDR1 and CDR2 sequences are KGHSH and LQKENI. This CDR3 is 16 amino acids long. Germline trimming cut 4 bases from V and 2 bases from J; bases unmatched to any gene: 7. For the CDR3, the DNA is TGTGCCAGCTCACGATTTGCTAGCGGGGGTCAAGAGACCCAGTACTTC. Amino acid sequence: CASSRFASGGQETQYF.

The CDR3 DNA sequence: TGCGCCAGCAGCGAGGGAGACACTGAAGCTTTCTTT. Its translation: CASSEGDTEAFF. This rearrangement joins TRBV5-1 to TRBJ1-1; D gene ambiguous. Between the trimmed V and J ends, which lost 4 bases and 3 bases, there was a span of 7 bases. This CDR3 is 12 amino acids long. Germline loops: CDR1 SGHRS, CDR2 YFSETQ.

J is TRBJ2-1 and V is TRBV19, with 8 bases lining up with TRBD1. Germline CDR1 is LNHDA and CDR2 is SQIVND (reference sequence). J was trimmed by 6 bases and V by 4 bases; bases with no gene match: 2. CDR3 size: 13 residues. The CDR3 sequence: CASSKGQANEQFF. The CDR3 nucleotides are TGTGCCAGTAGTAAGGGACAGGCCAATGAGCAGTTCTTC.

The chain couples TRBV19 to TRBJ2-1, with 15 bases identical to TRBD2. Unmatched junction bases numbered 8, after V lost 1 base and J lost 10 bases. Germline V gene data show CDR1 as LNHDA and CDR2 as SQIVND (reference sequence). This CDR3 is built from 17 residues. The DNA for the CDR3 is TGTGCCAGTAGTATAGTCGGGACTAGCGGGGGGTGGAGCGAGCAGTTCTTC. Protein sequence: CASSIVGTSGGWSEQFF.

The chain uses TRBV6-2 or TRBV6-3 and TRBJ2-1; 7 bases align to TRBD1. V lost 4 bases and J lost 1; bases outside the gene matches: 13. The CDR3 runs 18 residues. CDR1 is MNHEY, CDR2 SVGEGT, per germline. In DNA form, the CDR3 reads TGTGCCAGCAGTTCTAGGACAGGCTTTGTGGCGTCCTACAATGAGCAGTTCTTC. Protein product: CASSSRTGFVASYNEQFF.